This TCR beta chain was retrieved from a study of post-analysis software for immune sequencing data. Notes on the study in general: The authors found that F measure strongly co-clustered same-batch samples. With TRBV5-6, TRBV5-1 and TRBV20-1 included, about five TRBV segments were more frequent in patients than in controls.

TCR beta cDNA libraries included unique molecular identifiers. TCRdb called the PCR reads again in MiXCR, with one record for every CDR3 protein. The sample includes about 430,000 distinct CDR3 sequences, about 40% of them seen just once. With regard to this clonotype: What it binds is unknown.

Trimming at V came to 6 bases and at J to 2 bases, leaving 10 bases not matched to a gene. CDR1 is MNHEY and CDR2 is SVGEGT in the germline V gene. The CDR3 length is 20 residues. V and J are TRBV6-2 or TRBV6-3 and TRBJ2-6, with 16 bases fitting TRBD2. This receptor was identified in a girl aged 2 to 9 with multiple sclerosis. Sample: blood. This CDR3 is CASRPLLGLAGGPGANVLTF. The CDR3 coding sequence is TGTGCCAGCAGACCACTGCTGGGACTAGCGGGGGGGCCTGGGGCCAACGTCCTGACTTTC.